The sample holds one count of the clone carrying this T cell receptor beta chain. What it recognizes is unknown. This entry comes from a study of cytomegalovirus exposure and HLA in healthy donors. On the study more broadly: Earlier work reported 100 million or so unique TCR beta sequences from 170 million or so T cells. Study-wide results and caveats: Indistinguishable V segments, including TRBV6-2 and TRBV6-3, were excluded. Reports credit the classifier with highly specific, highly sensitive diagnosis of cytomegalovirus status.

CDR1 ENHRY and CDR2 SYGVKD come from the germline V gene. The ends were cut back, 3 bases at V and 8 bases at J, with 13 bases in the middle. This CDR3 is built from 13 residues. 60 Vbeta and 13 Jbeta primers were used in PCR. This table comes from immunoSEQ multiplex PCR, and its TCRdb copy is limited to in-frame clones, with some not included. The sample has 150,000 to 200,000 clones, around 81% seen once; the top ten hold about 2.1%. There were likely unrecorded immune exposures, though donors were nominally healthy when sampled. Sequenced input: PBMCs. The sequence derives from a woman in her twenties or thirties in good health and CMV-seropositive. The rearrangement joins TRBV10-3 to TRBJ1-1, with D maybe TRBD1 (6 bases). The CDR3 nucleotides are TGTGCCATCAGTGACACAGGGCAATCGGAAGCTTTCTTT. As protein: CAISDTGQSEAFF.